These 24 T cell receptor beta chains came from one sample sequenced in a study of CXCR3-negative and CXCR3-positive naive CD8 T cells. Study conclusions and caveats: More hydrophobic TRB CDR3s occurred in CXCR3-positive than in CXCR3-negative naive cells.

Their antigens remain unidentified. The libraries of TRB cDNA were prepared using 5' RACE with UMI labels. Following a re-call of the 5' RACE reads, TCRdb has one entry per CDR3 protein and lacks DNA. The sample holds some 130,000 distinct CDR3 sequences. The sequencing input was naive CXCR3+ CD8+ T cells from blood. This sample's subset: CD45RO-CCR7+CD27+CD95- naive CD8+ T cells expressing CXCR3 (TNR3+). The source is a human donor in good health. Some clones in this sample may be carry-over from other donors' samples.

The rearrangement joins TRBV15 to TRBJ1-5. The CDR3 has 15 amino acids. Germline V lookup: CDR1 LNHNV, CDR2 YYDKDF (reference sequence). CDR3 amino acids: CASASSGNSNQPQHF.

The V gene is TRBV5-1, the J gene TRBJ2-1; absent DNA, TCRdb's TRBD2 call cannot be checked. Germline V gene sequence: CDR1 SGHRS, CDR2 YFSETQ. The CDR3 spans 15 residues. The CDR3 loop reads CASSPGTSGNNEQFF.

This chain uses TRBV7-9 with TRBJ1-2; no DNA is available, so the TRBD1 call from TCRdb remains unchecked. This CDR3 has 13 residues. The germline gives CDR1 SEHNR, CDR2 FQNEAQ (reference sequence). The CDR3 sequence is CASSPPGQGIYTF.

The V call is TRBV6-5, the J call TRBJ2-1; TCRdb's assignment of TRBD2 cannot be checked, as there is no DNA. The germline V gene has CDR1 MNHEY and CDR2 SVGAGI. The CDR3 consists of 15 residues. The CDR3 sequence is CASSSLADLYNEQFF.

The chain recombines TRBV7-9 with TRBJ2-7. The CDR3 totals 14 residues. Germline V gene sequence: CDR1 SEHNR, CDR2 FQNEAQ (reference sequence). The CDR3 reads CASSFSVDSYEQYF.

The chain joins TRBV27 to TRBJ2-3. CDR1 and CDR2 from the germline V gene are MNHEY and SMNVEV (reference sequence). The CDR3 length is 13 residues. The CDR3 protein is CASSSSLTDTQYF.

This sequence joins TRBV19 and TRBJ1-6. Germline CDR1 is LNHDA and CDR2 is SQIVND (reference sequence). The length of the CDR3 is 15 residues. CDR3 protein: CASSIGLSYNSPLHF.

The V gene is TRBV28, the J gene TRBJ2-3; TCRdb lists TRBD2, though no DNA is available to test this call. Germline CDR1 reads MDHEN; CDR2 reads SYDVKM. This CDR3 has 17 residues. CDR3 protein: CASSLRRGGSLTDTQYF.

V gene TRBV11-2 combines with J gene TRBJ2-7; TCRdb picks TRBD1, but there is no DNA to check that call. Germline V gene sequence: CDR1 SGHAT, CDR2 FQNNGV. The CDR3 consists of 16 residues. Here the CDR3 reads CASSLGPGQLEYEQYF.

This chain uses TRBV3-1 with TRBJ2-4; with no DNA, the TCRdb D assignment of TRBD2 cannot be verified. Germline CDR1 reads LGHDT; CDR2 reads YNNKEL (reference sequence). CDR3 length: 18 amino acids. The CDR3 here is CASSLKGLAGPDKNIQYF.

V is TRBV7-9 and J is TRBJ1-2; lacking DNA, the TRBD1 call made by TCRdb goes unchecked. Germline loops: CDR1 SEHNR, CDR2 FQNEAQ (reference sequence). The CDR3 has 18 amino acids. CDR3 sequence: CASSLPAGQGATNYGYTF.

The chain recombines TRBV7-9 with TRBJ2-5. Germline lookup yields CDR1 SEHNR and CDR2 FQNEAQ (reference sequence). CDR3 length: 14 amino acids. CDR3: CASSLESLVETQYF.

The chain employs TRBV12-3 or TRBV12-4 and TRBJ2-5; TCRdb returns TRBD1, unconfirmable since there is no DNA. CDR3 length equals 15 residues. The CDR3 region is CASRAYGDSAETQYF.

The CDR3 reads CASSLDTGVEAFF. This sequence joins TRBV5-1 and TRBJ1-1; without DNA, the TCRdb call of TRBD1 cannot be checked. Looked up from germline, CDR1 is SGHRS and CDR2 is YFSETQ. This CDR3 is 13 amino acids long.

The rearrangement joins TRBV7-8 to TRBJ2-1. There are 15 residues in the CDR3. Germline lookup yields CDR1 SGHVS and CDR2 FQNEAQ. This CDR3 reads CASSLNPSSYNEQFF.

This chain links TRBV9 with TRBJ2-2; TCRdb indicates TRBD1, and absent DNA this call remains unverified. This CDR3 comprises 16 residues. From germline, CDR1 is SGDLS and CDR2 YYNGEE. CDR3 in amino acids: CASSVEEGGFTGELFF.

The chain has TRBV28 and TRBJ2-2; without DNA, the TCRdb call of TRBD1 cannot be checked. This CDR3 comprises 17 residues. Germline V gives CDR1 MDHEN, CDR2 SYDVKM. CDR3 in amino acids: CASTPEARRTNTGELFF.

The chain joins TRBV4-3 to TRBJ2-7; checking the TCRdb D call of TRBD2 is not possible without DNA. CDR3 length: 14 residues. The V gene's germline CDR1 is LGHNA and CDR2 YSLEER. The CDR3 here is CASSPGTLSYEQYF.

This chain's CDR3 is CASSLALPNTGELFF. The rearrangement joins TRBV5-4 to TRBJ2-2. Germline CDR1 and CDR2: SGHNT and YYREEE (reference sequence). The CDR3 sequence is 15 residues long.

V and J are TRBV12-3 or TRBV12-4 and TRBJ2-7. The CDR3 is made up of 15 amino acids. The CDR3 sequence is CASSLSEGGSYEQYF.

This chain uses TRBV7-6 with TRBJ2-5; the TRBD2 assignment by TCRdb is unverifiable without DNA. The CDR3 has 14 amino acids. The germline V gene has CDR1 SGHVS and CDR2 FNYEAQ. The chain's CDR3 is CASSERGGWETQYF.

V gene TRBV23-1 combines with J gene TRBJ2-1; TCRdb lists TRBD2, though no DNA is available to test this call. Being an ORF, TRBV23-1 has a function that is uncertain. The CDR3 is 14 amino acids. The CDR3 region is CASSPSGGNNEQFF.

The chain joins TRBV3-1 to TRBJ2-2. Germline V CDR1 and CDR2: LGHDT, YNNKEL (reference sequence). CDR3 size: 13 residues. The CDR3 spells CASSPQATGELFF.

This chain links TRBV20-1 with TRBJ2-5. This CDR3 has 12 residues. Germline CDR1 is DFQATT and CDR2 is SNEGSKA (reference sequence). CDR3 loop: CSATRAQETQYF.